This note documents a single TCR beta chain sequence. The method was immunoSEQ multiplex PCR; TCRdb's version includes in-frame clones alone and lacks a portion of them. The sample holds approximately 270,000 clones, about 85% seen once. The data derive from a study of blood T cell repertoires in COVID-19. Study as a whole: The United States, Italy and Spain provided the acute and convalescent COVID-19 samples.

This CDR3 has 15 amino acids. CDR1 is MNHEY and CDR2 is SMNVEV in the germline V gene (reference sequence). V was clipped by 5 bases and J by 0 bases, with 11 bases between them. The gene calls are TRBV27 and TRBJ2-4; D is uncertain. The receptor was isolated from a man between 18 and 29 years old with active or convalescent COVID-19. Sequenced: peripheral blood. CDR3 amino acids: CASSPPQVAKNIQYF. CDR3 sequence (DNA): TGTGCCAGCAGTCCCCCCCAGGTAGCCAAAAACATTCAGTACTTC.